Following are 11 T cell receptor beta chains from one sample sequenced in a study of human T cells and chemical hapten exposure. Time point of the sample: pre-sensitization, week 0. Noted treatment: therapeutic diphenylcyclopropenone sensitization with weekly scalp DPC. TCRdb used MiXCR to reprocess the RACE reads, holding one entry per CDR3 protein. The sample has about 180,000 distinct CDR3 sequences, 25% to 35% seen once. Sequencing was performed on whole blood, taken in connection with sensitization to the hapten diphenylcyclopropenone (DPC). The receptors derive from a woman younger than 45 with alopecia areata. Some clones in this sample may be carry-over from other donors' samples.

CDR3 DNA: TGTGCCAGCAGTCCCCCCCTGGGAGGCTTAGAGACCCAGTACTTC. It translates to CASSPPLGGLETQYF. This chain uses TRBV28 with TRBJ2-5, with a possible D match to TRBD2 (6 bases). Per the germline V gene, CDR1 is MDHEN and CDR2 is SYDVKM. V was shortened by 5 bases and J by 4 bases, with 17 bases between the two germline ends. The CDR3 contains 15 residues.

The table lists this clonotype with a few counts. This chain connects TRBV5-5 to TRBJ2-1, with a weak D call TRBD2 (5 bases). Trimming left V 1 base short and J 4 bases short, with 6 bases between. Germline V gene data show CDR1 as SGHKS and CDR2 as YYEKEE (reference sequence). The length of the CDR3 is 13 residues. CDR3 in amino acids: CASSLPGYNEQFF. CDR3 in DNA: TGTGCCAGCAGCTTGCCGGGGTACAATGAGCAGTTCTTC.

This clonotype was detected only a few times. V usage is TRBV29-1 and J usage is TRBJ1-2, with D perhaps matching TRBD1 (5 bases). The CDR3 is 13 amino acids. Germline values: CDR1 SQVTM, CDR2 ANQGSEA. V shed 6 bases and J shed 4 bases, with 15 bases lying between them. The CDR3 DNA sequence: TGCAGCGTAACCGACAGCAGACCCTATGGCTACACCTTC. Translated: CSVTDSRPYGYTF.

The chain couples TRBV28 to TRBJ1-5, with D tentatively TRBD1 (5 bases). CDR1 MDHEN and CDR2 SYDVKM come from the germline V gene. The CDR3 extends over 15 amino acids. V gave up 2 bases and J gave up 0 bases, with 8 bases separating them. Here the CDR3 reads CASSLARDSNQPQHF. CDR3 bases: TGTGCCAGCAGTTTAGCCAGGGATAGCAATCAGCCCCAGCATTTT.

A few counts support this clonotype. This sequence joins TRBV29-1 and TRBJ2-3, with 7 bases matching TRBD1. Per germline, CDR1 SQVTM and CDR2 ANQGSEA. The CDR3 is made up of 15 amino acids. Trimming took 5 bases from V and 4 from J; bases not matched to a gene: 12. The CDR3: CSVPNDRAVADTQYF. In nucleotides, the CDR3 is TGCAGCGTTCCGAACGACAGGGCCGTGGCAGATACGCAGTATTTT.

This clonotype was counted a few times. The CDR3 reads CSARLFGDSLHF. Written as DNA, the CDR3 is TGCAGTGCTAGATTATTCGGGGACTCCCTCCACTTT. The V and J genes are TRBV20-1 and TRBJ1-6, with D possibly matching TRBD1 (5 bases). Germline CDR1 is DFQATT and CDR2 is SNEGSKA (reference sequence). The V and J ends lost 2 bases and 14 bases respectively, with 13 bases between them. CDR3 length: 12 amino acids.

The chain recombines TRBV7-2 with TRBJ2-5; the D is unclear. Trimming removed 0 bases at V and 2 bases at J, with 7 bases between. The CDR3 is 14 amino acids. Germline lookup yields CDR1 SGHTA and CDR2 FQGNSA. This CDR3 reads CASSLASLQETQYF. In nucleotides, the CDR3 is TGTGCCAGCAGCTTAGCTTCCCTGCAAGAGACCCAGTACTTC.

There are many counts of this clonotype. This chain uses TRBV28 with TRBJ1-2; unclear D gene. CDR3 length: 12 amino acids. Deletions cut 1 base from V and 4 bases from J, with 4 bases between. Germline CDR1 MDHEN, CDR2 SYDVKM. The CDR3 DNA is TGTGCCAGCAGTTTATCAAGCTATGGCTACACCTTC. As protein: CASSLSSYGYTF.

The chain has TRBV4-3 and TRBJ1-5; the D gene is possibly TRBD1 (5 bases). The germline V gene encodes CDR1 LGHNA and CDR2 YSLEER. This CDR3 has 14 residues. V gave up 0 bases and J gave up 9 bases, with 12 bases separating them. CDR3 amino acids: CASSQDRVGRPQHF. The CDR3 DNA reads TGCGCCAGCAGCCAAGACAGGGTGGGAAGGCCCCAGCATTTT.

This chain links TRBV29-1 with TRBJ2-5, with D possibly being TRBD1 (6 bases). Germline V gene lookup returns CDR1 SQVTM and CDR2 ANQGSEA. The CDR3 extends over 13 amino acids. V lost 4 bases, J lost 1 base, and 10 bases lay in between. The CDR3 bases are TGCAGCGTTGCAGGGACACCCCAAGAGACCCAGTACTTC. Protein: CSVAGTPQETQYF.

This chain joins TRBV27 and TRBJ1-4; D gene unclear. Germline CDR1 MNHEY, CDR2 SMNVEV (reference sequence). Between the trimmed V and J ends, which lost 4 bases and 8 bases, there was a span of 11 bases. CDR3 length: 13 residues. In DNA, the CDR3 is TGTGCCAGCAGTTCAGGAGTTCGCGAAAAACTGTTTTTT. This sequence encodes CASSSGVREKLFF.